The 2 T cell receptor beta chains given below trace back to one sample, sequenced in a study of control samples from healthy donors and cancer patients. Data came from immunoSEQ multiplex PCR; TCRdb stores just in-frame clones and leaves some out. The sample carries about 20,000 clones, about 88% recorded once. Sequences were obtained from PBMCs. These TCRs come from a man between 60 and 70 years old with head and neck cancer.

This CDR3 is CASSGQFSNQPQHF. The CDR3 coding sequence is TGTGCCAGCAGCGGACAGTTTAGCAATCAGCCCCAGCATTTT. V usage is TRBV7-2 and J usage is TRBJ1-5; the D gene is possibly TRBD1 (6 bases). The V gene's germline CDR1 is SGHTA and CDR2 FQGNSA. V shed 5 bases and J shed 0 bases, with 8 bases lying between them. The CDR3 consists of 14 residues. Complete variable domain (other parts from reference TRBV7-2 and TRBJ1-5): GAGVSQSPSNKVTEKGKDVELRCDPISGHTALYWYRQSLGQGLEFLIYFQGNSAPDKSGLPSDRFSAERTGGSVSTLTIQRTQQEDSAVYLCASSGQFSNQPQHFGDGTRLSIL.

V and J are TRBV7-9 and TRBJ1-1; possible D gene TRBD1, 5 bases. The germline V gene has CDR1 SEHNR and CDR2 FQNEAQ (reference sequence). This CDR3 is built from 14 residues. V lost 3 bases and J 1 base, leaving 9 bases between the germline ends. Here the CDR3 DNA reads TGTGCCAGCAGCTTGAGGGGCAGGAACACTGAAGCTTTCTTT. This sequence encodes CASSLRGRNTEAFF.